What follows is one T cell receptor beta chain and its context. Its target antigen remains unknown. It has no much larger one-base neighbor in the sample; base qualities were not kept. Trimmed from V: 5 bases; trimmed from J: 10 bases; junction bases lacking a gene match: 2. The CDR3 sequence holds 12 residues, the cysteine and phenylalanine included. Only the CDR3 region is kept as DNA, spanning 36 bases read in frame from base 1. The germline V gene (reference sequence) provides CDR1 SEHNR and CDR2 FQNEAQ. The data are from a study of cytomegalovirus exposure and HLA in healthy donors (dated by TCRdb to 2017 to 2019). Turning to the overall study: In an earlier analysis of 587 of the donors, roughly 300 Gb of sequence data and just under 120 million unique TCR beta sequences from approximately 180 million T cells were reported. Rather than drawing on any new phenotypic data, the later analysis identified candidate immune exposures from TCR beta sequences and the way those sequences occurred across donors. All discovery cohort repertoires had been generated using a single sequencing platform. Besides the first cohort of 666 subjects, a separate validation cohort made up of 120 different subjects was used. Approximately 330 gigabases of sequencing data and approximately 92 million unique TCR sequences made up an early release that covered 640 HLA-typed donors. A later analysis re-analyzed previously published TCR beta repertoires from 650 to 800 donors and added high-resolution HLA genotyping to study TCR occurrence patterns. Among the roughly 410 genotyped donors, around 81% belonged to the genetic ancestry cluster associated with self-reported Caucasian donors. HLA typing covered class I and class II loci at four-digit resolution. The study profiled the T cell repertoires of under 850 subjects by immunosequencing and related them to cytomegalovirus serostatus. The number of typed donors differed by locus: about 629-640 for A, B, C, DRB1 and DQB1; roughly 510 for DQA1; about 600 for DPA1; and 400 to 480 for DPB1. The study was designed to test whether signatures of past pathogen exposure could be identified by cataloging public T cell receptors. Across around 400 genotyped donors of the cohort, an average of about 240,000 unique TCR beta nucleotide sequences per donor were sequenced, and 15% to 20% of those sequences were non-productive. An earlier analysis of around 640 of the donors used high-throughput TCR beta sequencing to judge whether each TCR beta V gene segment behaved as functional or pseudogenic. A later genetic analysis took genome-wide SNP genotypes for about 55% of the 666 donors and used that subset as a discovery cohort. Donor age, sex, ethnicity and CMV serostatus were compiled together with the repertoire data. Several DR-DQ haplotypes were treated as single units for association and clustering because of strong linkage in the cohort. To predict cytomegalovirus infection status, the study brought together high-throughput TCR immunosequencing, statistical association of individual TCRs with disease status, and machine learning. General findings and caveats noted by the study authors: Sequencing depth was assumed to be roughly uniform across donors in the presence/absence analyses, though that assumption may not hold. Correlated functional status among segregating V segments might reflect linkage disequilibrium, but an unknown experimental factor could not be ruled out. The cohort was sequenced for TCR beta chains only, and without alpha or paired-chain data the features that could be detected were limited. According to a later analysis, parvovirus B19, influenza, CMV and Epstein-Barr virus appeared linked to several top co-occurrence clusters. The study gave a list of some 150 TCR beta chains associated with cytomegalovirus. Because the 87-base-pair reads could not distinguish some IMGT-functional V segments, including TRBV6-2 and TRBV6-3, those segments were excluded. A further reported finding was that TCR beta sequences accurately predicted the HLA-A and HLA-B alleles for most subjects in the first cohort. In a later analysis, HLA-associated TCR beta chains were found to be more clonally expanded and to have lower generation probabilities than equally common non-associated chains. In a later analysis, most CMV-associated TCR beta chains were found to appear HLA-restricted, with HLA associations seemingly driven largely by CMV exposure. Three of the identified cytomegalovirus-associated TCR beta chains were confirmed in vitro to be specific for cytomegalovirus antigens. The authors suggested that the approach could potentially be generalized to other disease states and immunological phenotypes. When HLA alleles, especially DR and DQ, strongly co-occurred, attributing TCR associations to individual alleles was difficult. In a later genetic analysis, fewer N-insertions in productive TCRs were reported among donors in an Asian-associated ancestry cluster than the approximately 670-donor mean. In a later genetic analysis, a missense DCLRE1C variant was associated with V-gene and J-gene trimming of TCR beta chains, and the association was replicated in an independent cohort. A cluster of highly shared sequence variants was judged likely to represent a technical artifact of the sequencing pipeline. Because counts were too low, some 17 rarely observed V segments, including chromosome 9 orphons, were excluded from the earlier analysis of fewer than 650 of the donors. Because HLA typing was unavailable for some donors at each locus, only the typed subset was used in association tests. In an earlier analysis of 450 to 750 of the donors, most TCR beta V segments appeared in productive rearrangements about 87% or about 30% of the time, broadly matching IMGT annotations. In both the original and validation cohorts, the classifier was reported to diagnose cytomegalovirus status with high specificity and sensitivity. A later analysis associated about 17,000 TCR beta sequences with specific HLA alleles at a false discovery rate of 0.05. A later analysis found that TCR association rates varied across HLA loci, with DRB1 alleles showing the most associated TCRs and HLA-C alleles the fewest. While some public TCRs were present in many individuals, most TCR sequences turned up only very rarely across donors. CMV serostatus was the only immune exposure information available for the cohort.

The cohort comprised fewer than 700 healthy bone marrow donors. All cohort members were sampled while nominally healthy, although unrecorded immune exposures were likely present. The donor was CMV seropositive and was included in the group of 250 to 350 seropositive cohort members. A peripheral blood sample was collected from each donor, and TCR beta sequencing was performed on peripheral blood mononuclear cells. The Qiagen DNeasy Blood Extraction Kit was used to extract genomic DNA from the blood cell samples. Libraries were constructed by the immunoSEQ multiplex PCR assay. For the multiplex PCR, a mixture combining 60 forward primers for TCR Vbeta segments and 13 reverse primers for TCR Jbeta segments was used. A multiplex PCR assay on genomic DNA amplified the CDR3 region of rearranged TCR beta genes. The amplified TCR beta libraries were sequenced on the Illumina HiSeq System as 87-base-pair reads. Per the original workflow: A later analysis counted about 80 million unique TCR beta chains across the roughly 700 repertoires, and roughly 11 million of these chains were shared by at least two donors. A nearest-neighbor algorithm error-corrected the raw reads and collapsed the reads into unique sequences, merging closely related sequences to remove PCR and sequencing errors. CDR3 sequences were aligned to IMGT reference sequences to assign V, D and J gene segments. Each retained sequence needed at least a six-nucleotide match to both a V gene segment and a J gene segment. Rearrangements were classified as productive when the CDR3 lacked stop codons and remained in frame with V and J, and all other rearrangements were classified as non-productive. Following IMGT convention, CDR3 was defined as the stretch from the second conserved V-encoded cysteine to the conserved J-encoded phenylalanine. The earlier analysis of more than 450 of the donors excluded sequences that lacked an unambiguous match to a single V gene segment. In an earlier analysis of approximately 560 of the donors, a V segment was called functional when productive rearrangements were above 56.7%, and segregating when the standard deviation between donors exceeded 5%. A statistical classification framework was built to diagnose cytomegalovirus status from the catalog of TCR beta chain sequences. In a later analysis, TCR nucleotide sequences were compared against IMGT/GENE-DB human TR gene sequences so that V and J genes could be assigned. In a later analysis, CDR3 sequences and most-parsimonious VDJ recombination scenarios were assigned using the TCRdist pipeline. In a later analysis, every TCR beta chain was defined by the combination of its CDR3 amino acid sequence and its V-gene family, and reads without a unique V-gene family were dropped. In a later analysis, 450 to 600 highly shared, low-generation-probability nucleotide sequences were removed to address suspected cross-contamination and a sequencing artifact. A later analysis calculated a clonal expansion index for each public chain from normalized within-repertoire ranks of inferred template counts. A later analysis computed generation probabilities with a VDJ recombination model fitted to out-of-frame rearrangements, and checked the results against IGoR. A later analysis scored TCR-TCR, TCR-HLA and TCR-CMV co-occurrence with hypergeometric tests, applying a repertoire-size bias correction to TCR pairs. To estimate false discovery rates, a later analysis permuted the HLA or CMV assignments 20 times. A later analysis grouped co-occurring TCRs with DBSCAN, adding TCRdist sequence similarity when clustering within HLA-allele-positive subsets. Repertoires with fewer than 30,000 or more than 120,000 public chains, plus five repertoires with anomalous nucleotide sharing, were excluded from co-occurrence clustering. The table comes from immuneACCESS by way of TCRdb, which keeps in-frame sequences with V and J called. Part of the clones is missing from these tables; in studies checked, under half for an unresolved V gene and the rest for unknown reasons. The V and J calls and clone size were taken over from that table, and D and trimming were inferred from the DNA. This sample gives over 150,000 clones in total; 70% to 90% of them show up just once. Approximately 2.5% of the sample belongs to the ten largest clones.

Sequenced input: PBMCs. The sequence links TRBV7-9 to TRBJ1-6, with 7 central nucleotides matching TRBD1. This TCR was recovered from a man aged 25-40 years in good health and CMV-seropositive. The CDR3 region has the sequence CASSPTGSPLHF. The bases are TGTGCCAGCAGCCCGACAGGGTCACCCCTCCACTTT. The full variable domain, completed from the reference TRBV7-9 and TRBJ1-6 proteins outside the CDR3, reads DTGVSQNPRHKITKRGQNVTFRCDPISEHNRLYWYRQTLGQGPEFLTYFQNEAQLEKSRLLSDRFSAERPKGSFSTLEIQRTEQGDSAMYLCASSPTGSPLHFGNGTRLTVT.